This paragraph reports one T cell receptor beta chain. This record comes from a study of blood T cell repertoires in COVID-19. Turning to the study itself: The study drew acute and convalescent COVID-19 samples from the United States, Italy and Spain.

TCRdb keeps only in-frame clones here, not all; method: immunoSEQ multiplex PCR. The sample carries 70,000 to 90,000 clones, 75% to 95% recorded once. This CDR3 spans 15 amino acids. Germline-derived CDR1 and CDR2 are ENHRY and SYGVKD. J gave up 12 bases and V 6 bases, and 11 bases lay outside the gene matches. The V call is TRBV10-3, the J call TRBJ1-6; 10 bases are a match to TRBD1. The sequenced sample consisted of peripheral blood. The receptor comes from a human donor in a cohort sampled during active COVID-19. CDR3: CAIRSSGQGFGPLHF. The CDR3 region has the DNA TGTGCCATCAGATCCTCGGGACAGGGGTTTGGACCCCTCCACTTT.